This is a list of T cell receptor beta chains from one sample in a study of blood T cell repertoires in COVID-19. Profiled with immunoSEQ multiplex PCR; TCRdb holds only in-frame clones, not every one. The sample has tens of thousands of clones; 73% are singletons. Sequenced input: peripheral blood. The origin of the receptors is a woman in her 70s with acute or convalescent COVID-19. Each CDR3 is given without its conserved first and last residue.

j_call v_call cdr3_aa
TRBJ1-6 TRBV12-5 ASGPGQGGNSPLH
TRBJ2-1 TRBV27 ASSPGLAGGRKTYNEQF
TRBJ1-3 TRBV6-5 ASSYGQSWNTIY
TRBJ1-3 TRBV4-1 ASSQGRDRIPNTIY
TRBJ1-6 TRBV14 ASSQRGYNSPLH
TRBJ2-1 TRBV7-2 ASSLDSGGRYNEQF
TRBJ2-5 TRBV3-1/TRBV3-2 ASSPDLSGGETQY
TRBJ2-7 TRBV2 ASTTGGYEQY
TRBJ1-5 TRBV27 ASSRVGGPQH
TRBJ1-2 TRBV2 ARGEQGAYGYT
TRBJ1-1 TRBV19 ATTSSDRYTEAF
TRBJ2-1 TRBV10-3 ATTERFERGSYNEQF
TRBJ1-2 TRBV18 ASSPDRQYGYT
TRBJ1-6 TRBV11-2 ASSLVAQGNSPLH
TRBJ1-3 TRBV3-1/TRBV3-2 ASSRNRGSGNTIY
TRBJ1-1 TRBV18 ASSPRDRSATEAF
TRBJ2-2 TRBV20-1 SASSDTGELF
TRBJ2-7 TRBV6-2/TRBV6-3 ASSYPPPEQY
TRBJ1-1 TRBV9 ASSPRTGAGGRTEAF
TRBJ2-6 TRBV30 AWTFLSSGANVLT
TRBJ2-6 TRBV7-3 ASTFAGANVLT
TRBJ1-6 TRBV19 ASSGQDGANSPLH
TRBJ2-1 TRBV18 ASSKGTGVSYNEQF
TRBJ1-2 TRBV24-1 ATSDAGNGYT
TRBJ1-2 TRBV18 ASSPTGVSNYGYT
TRBJ2-7 TRBV27 ASSSIGTIQDEQY
TRBJ1-1 TRBV5-1 ASSAGRGDTEAF
TRBJ1-1 TRBV6-2/TRBV6-3 ASSSDRAQEAF
TRBJ1-1 TRBV11-2 ASSLAGGRNTEAF
TRBJ1-2 TRBV5-1 ASSLTGQTYGYT
TRBJ2-7 TRBV18 ASSRGKQGEYEQY
TRBJ2-2 TRBV27 ASSFTRGPANTGELF
TRBJ1-3 TRBV6-5 AGRQGAGGNTIY
TRBJ1-1 TRBV14 ASSQAPSSLTEAF
TRBJ2-1 TRBV5-4 ASSLAATGTGGNEQF
TRBJ1-1 TRBV5-1 ASSPTSVANTEAF
TRBJ1-2 TRBV1 TSSHVGGTGADGGGYT
TRBJ2-5 TRBV14 ASSPLGGEETQY
TRBJ1-4 TRBV9 ASGPITGTGTEKLF
TRBJ2-1 TRBV9 ASSVVHPFTNEQF
TRBJ2-1 TRBV2 ASRRPGSGGEQF
TRBJ1-5 TRBV19 ASSIGDRGLVRQPQH
TRBJ2-1 TRBV12-3/TRBV12-4 ASSRQAWGEQF
TRBJ2-1 TRBV7-8 ASSAYWRRGGLNEQF
TRBJ2-3 TRBV10-3 AISEVLAGGHRDTQY
TRBJ2-3 TRBV3-1/TRBV3-2 ASSKGGGIPPDTQY
TRBJ2-5 TRBV7-9 ASSLGGSETQY
TRBJ2-2 TRBV19 ASRRYGQGSNTGELF
TRBJ2-1 TRBV3-1/TRBV3-2 ASSQEDRRGRLNEQF
TRBJ1-4 TRBV5-6 ASSWGRTTNEKLF
TRBJ1-2 TRBV7-8 ASSLVPANYGYT
TRBJ1-3 TRBV7-6 ASSSTGGSGNTIY
TRBJ1-2 TRBV3-1/TRBV3-2 ASSHPRARSGAEGYGYT
TRBJ1-1 TRBV7-6 ASSSQDRGGTEAF